This T cell receptor (beta chain) derives from a study of STAT5B mutations in CD4+ large granular lymphocyte leukemia. Whole-study results and caveats: 8/27 top patient clones versus 2/35 control clones were TRBV06-family.

Using immunoSEQ multiplex PCR, the repertoire was profiled, and TCRdb retains in-frame clones only, with some absent. Among under 35,000 clones listed, under 85% were seen once. V lost 3 bases and J lost 7; bases outside the gene matches: 6. Germline values: CDR1 SGDLS, CDR2 YYNGEE. CDR3 length: 13 residues. This clone was seen only once. The antigen is not known. The TCR was taken from a human donor in good health. The V and J genes are TRBV9 and TRBJ2-5; the match to TRBD1 covers 7 bases. Sequencing was done on a sample of CD4+ T cells from blood buffy coats. In DNA, the CDR3 is TGTGCCAGCAGCGATAGACAGGGTGGGACCCAGTACTTC. This translates into CASSDRQGGTQYF.